A selection of T cell receptor beta chains follows, all from one sample in a study of beta chain features in type 1 diabetes. Sequencing was performed with immunoSEQ multiplex PCR; in TCRdb, only in-frame clones are kept and a portion is missing. The data show about 900,000 clones, about a sixth seen once. Sequencing input: naive CD4+ T cells from blood. These receptors were collected from a woman between 18 and 29 years old in good health. Each CDR3 is given with its conserved first and last residue. Fields, in order: clone size, V gene, D gene, J gene, CDR3 protein, CDR3 DNA. A D gene is named only where the DNA matches it firmly. Some rows have no size entry. The others give once, few or many, or a class for an expanded clone.

size: few
V: TRBV9
D: TRBD1
J: TRBJ1-2
CDR3: CASSARGREDYGYTF
DNA: TGTGCCAGCAGCGCGAGGGGGCGGGAGGACTATGGCTACACCTTC

size: .
V: TRBV11-2
D: TRBD2
J: TRBJ2-3
CDR3: CASSLLLTSGADTQYF
DNA: TGTGCCAGCAGCTTATTGTTGACTAGCGGCGCAGATACGCAGTATTTT

size: few
V: TRBV7-9
D: .
J: TRBJ2-1
CDR3: CASSFPGFALNEQFF
DNA: TGTGCCAGCAGCTTTCCAGGGTTTGCCCTCAATGAGCAGTTCTTC

size: few
V: TRBV15
D: .
J: TRBJ2-1
CDR3: CATSRGQANEQFF
DNA: TGTGCCACCAGCAGAGGACAGGCTAATGAGCAGTTCTTC

size: .
V: TRBV2
D: .
J: TRBJ1-1
CDR3: CASSVWGATFF
DNA: TGTGCCAGCAGTGTGTGGGGGGCAACTTTCTTT

size: .
V: TRBV7-2
D: TRBD1
J: TRBJ1-2
CDR3: CASSSTGGSWDYGYTF
DNA: TGTGCCAGCAGCTCGACAGGGGGAAGTTGGGACTATGGCTACACCTTC

size: .
V: TRBV9
D: TRBD2
J: TRBJ2-1
CDR3: CASSPRTSGRNEQFF
DNA: TGTGCCAGCAGCCCCCGGACTAGCGGGAGAAATGAGCAGTTCTTC

size: .
V: TRBV28
D: TRBD2
J: TRBJ2-1
CDR3: CASSLGLAGVNEQFF
DNA: TGTGCCAGCAGTTTAGGACTAGCGGGAGTCAATGAGCAGTTCTTC

size: .
V: TRBV23-1
D: .
J: TRBJ2-2
CDR3: CASSQSPGGRISPEELFF
DNA: TGCGCCAGCAGTCAATCTCCCGGGGGACGGATATCACCGGAGGAGCTGTTTTTT

size: few
V: TRBV11-2
D: .
J: TRBJ2-2
CDR3: CASSFNPAGELFF
DNA: TGTGCCAGCAGCTTTAATCCGGCCGGGGAGCTGTTTTTT

size: few
V: TRBV15
D: TRBD2
J: TRBJ2-2
CDR3: CATSRVGLAGATGELFF
DNA: TGTGCCACCAGCAGAGTCGGGCTAGCGGGAGCCACCGGGGAGCTGTTTTTT

size: .
V: TRBV2
D: .
J: TRBJ2-1
CDR3: CASKATSSYNEQFF
DNA: TGTGCCAGCAAAGCGACGAGCTCCTACAATGAGCAGTTCTTC

size: .
V: TRBV10-3
D: .
J: TRBJ1-2
CDR3: CAISEWQNYGYTF
DNA: TGTGCCATCAGTGAGTGGCAGAACTATGGCTACACCTTC

size: .
V: TRBV7-9
D: .
J: TRBJ2-3
CDR3: CASSFWSTSSDTQYF
DNA: TGTGCCAGCAGCTTCTGGTCGACTAGTTCGGATACGCAGTATTTT

size: few
V: TRBV5-6
D: .
J: TRBJ2-1
CDR3: CASSQLGALSYNEQFF
DNA: TGTGCCAGCAGCCAACTAGGGGCCCTGTCCTACAATGAGCAGTTCTTC

size: .
V: TRBV27
D: .
J: TRBJ2-5
CDR3: CASSSPSQGGETQYF
DNA: TGTGCCAGCAGTTCCCCATCACAGGGGGGGGAGACCCAGTACTTC

size: few
V: TRBV7-9
D: TRBD2
J: TRBJ2-2
CDR3: CASTRLAGLTGELFF
DNA: TGTGCCAGCACCCGACTAGCGGGACTCACCGGGGAGCTGTTTTTT

size: .
V: TRBV4-3
D: TRBD2
J: TRBJ2-1
CDR3: CASSLTRLAGPSSYNEQFF
DNA: TGCGCCAGCAGCCTCACAAGACTAGCGGGGCCTAGCTCCTACAATGAGCAGTTCTTC

size: .
V: TRBV7-9
D: .
J: TRBJ2-3
CDR3: CASRPPAPSQYF
DNA: TGTGCCAGCAGACCTCCGGCACCGTCGCAGTATTTT

size: .
V: TRBV25-1
D: .
J: TRBJ2-7
CDR3: CASAPDSFRDEQYF
DNA: TGTGCCAGCGCCCCGGACTCCTTTAGAGACGAGCAGTACTTC

size: few
V: TRBV7-3
D: TRBD1
J: TRBJ1-2
CDR3: CASSFRQGHGYTF
DNA: TGTGCCAGCAGCTTCCGACAGGGACATGGCTACACCTTC

size: .
V: TRBV5-1
D: .
J: TRBJ2-3
CDR3: CASSLWRGTDTQYF
DNA: TGCGCCAGCAGCTTGTGGCGGGGAACAGATACGCAGTATTTT

size: few
V: TRBV7-2
D: .
J: TRBJ1-4
CDR3: CASSLFTGQYGEKLFF
DNA: TGTGCCAGCAGCTTATTCACTGGGCAGTACGGTGAAAAACTGTTTTTT

size: .
V: TRBV19
D: TRBD2
J: TRBJ2-7
CDR3: CASSREGSYEQYF
DNA: TGTGCCAGTAGTCGGGAGGGAAGCTACGAGCAGTACTTC

size: few
V: TRBV7-9
D: .
J: TRBJ1-4
CDR3: CASSPPGNEKLFF
DNA: TGTGCCAGCAGCCCCCCCGGGAATGAAAAACTGTTTTTT

size: .
V: TRBV5-4
D: .
J: TRBJ2-6
CDR3: CASREGTGVLYSGANVLTF
DNA: TGTGCCAGCAGGGAGGGAACGGGAGTCCTTTACTCTGGGGCCAACGTCCTGACTTTC

size: few
V: TRBV19
D: .
J: TRBJ2-3
CDR3: CASSPDTTDTQYF
DNA: TGTGCCAGTAGTCCAGACACCACAGATACGCAGTATTTT

size: few
V: TRBV7-2
D: TRBD2
J: TRBJ2-3
CDR3: CASGRGGTDTQYF
DNA: TGTGCCAGCGGGCGGGGGGGCACAGATACGCAGTATTTT

size: .
V: TRBV18
D: .
J: TRBJ1-1
CDR3: CASSPNRRVLTEAFF
DNA: TGTGCCAGCTCACCTAATCGTCGGGTTTTGACTGAAGCTTTCTTT

size: .
V: TRBV5-1
D: .
J: TRBJ2-3
CDR3: CASSLTGLIGDTQYF
DNA: TGCGCCAGCAGCTTGACAGGACTAATAGGAGATACGCAGTATTTT

size: .
V: TRBV11-2
D: .
J: TRBJ2-1
CDR3: CASSLEYAKINEQLF
DNA: TGTGCCAGCAGCTTAGAGTACGCCAAGATAAATGAGCAGCTCTTC

size: .
V: TRBV5-1
D: .
J: TRBJ2-2
CDR3: CASSPQTGELFF
DNA: TGCGCCAGCAGCCCTCAGACCGGGGAGCTGTTTTTT

size: few
V: TRBV2
D: .
J: TRBJ1-2
CDR3: CASSETENYGYTF
DNA: TGTGCCAGCAGTGAAACCGAAAACTATGGCTACACCTTC

size: .
V: TRBV7-9
D: TRBD2
J: TRBJ2-2
CDR3: CASRASGTSGNTGELFF
DNA: TGTGCCAGCAGGGCCTCCGGGACTAGCGGGAACACCGGGGAGCTGTTTTTT

size: .
V: TRBV10-3
D: .
J: TRBJ1-2
CDR3: CASKRAVDYGYTF
DNA: TGTGCCAGTAAAAGAGCGGTAGACTATGGCTACACCTTC

size: .
V: TRBV27
D: .
J: TRBJ2-3
CDR3: CASSLSDYPYSTDTQYF
DNA: TGTGCCAGCAGTTTATCGGACTACCCGTATAGCACAGATACGCAGTATTTT

size: .
V: TRBV28
D: TRBD1
J: TRBJ2-1
CDR3: CASRSPGQGNEQFF
DNA: TGTGCCAGCAGGTCCCCGGGACAGGGTAATGAGCAGTTCTTC

size: .
V: TRBV2
D: .
J: TRBJ2-4
CDR3: CASSEVLANIQYF
DNA: TGTGCCAGCAGTGAAGTGTTGGCCAACATTCAGTACTTC

size: .
V: TRBV10-2
D: .
J: TRBJ2-3
CDR3: CATKEPVFGTDTQYF
DNA: TGCGCCACTAAAGAACCGGTCTTTGGGACAGATACGCAGTATTTT

size: few
V: TRBV25-1
D: TRBD2
J: TRBJ2-7
CDR3: CASSAGPGGSQYEQYF
DNA: TGTGCCAGCAGTGCAGGACCGGGAGGGTCCCAATACGAGCAGTACTTC

size: .
V: TRBV7-3
D: .
J: TRBJ2-3
CDR3: CASSLRSTRTDTQYF
DNA: TGTGCCAGCAGCTTACGTAGTACGCGCACAGATACGCAGTATTTT

size: once
V: TRBV5-1
D: TRBD2
J: TRBJ2-1
CDR3: CASSLIGGREGEQFF
DNA: TGCGCCAGCAGCTTGATTGGCGGGAGGGAAGGTGAGCAGTTCTTC

size: .
V: TRBV7-9
D: .
J: TRBJ2-7
CDR3: CASGRSGGYYEQYF
DNA: TGTGCCAGCGGGCGCAGCGGAGGTTACTACGAGCAGTACTTC

size: few
V: TRBV7-2
D: .
J: TRBJ1-4
CDR3: CASSLRARTRPTNEKLFF
DNA: TGTGCCAGCAGCTTACGAGCCCGTACGAGGCCAACTAATGAAAAACTGTTTTTT

size: few
V: TRBV5-6
D: .
J: TRBJ2-7
CDR3: CASSLGYNSFYEQYF
DNA: TGTGCCAGCAGCTTGGGCTACAACTCCTTCTACGAGCAGTACTTC

size: few
V: TRBV19
D: .
J: TRBJ1-2
CDR3: CASSYERIRFYGYTF
DNA: TGTGCCAGTAGCTATGAACGGATAAGATTCTATGGCTACACCTTC

size: .
V: TRBV7-2
D: .
J: TRBJ1-1
CDR3: CASSFFQGSTFF
DNA: TGTGCCAGCAGCTTTTTCCAGGGGTCTACTTTCTTT

size: .
V: TRBV20-1
D: .
J: TRBJ2-5
CDR3: CSAMLQETQYF
DNA: TGCAGTGCTATGCTGCAAGAGACCCAGTACTTC

size: few
V: TRBV28
D: .
J: TRBJ2-1
CDR3: CASGAGTYNEQFF
DNA: TGTGCCAGCGGGGCGGGAACCTACAATGAGCAGTTCTTC

size: .
V: TRBV25-1
D: .
J: TRBJ1-5
CDR3: CASSPQGGSNQPQHF
DNA: TGTGCCAGCAGCCCACAGGGCGGGAGCAATCAGCCCCAGCATTTT

size: few
V: TRBV7-9
D: TRBD2
J: TRBJ2-5
CDR3: CASSPTSGGPQETQYF
DNA: TGTGCCAGCAGTCCTACTAGCGGGGGCCCGCAAGAGACCCAGTACTTC

size: few
V: TRBV2
D: .
J: TRBJ2-3
CDR3: CASSDGVGSSADTQYF
DNA: TGTGCCAGCAGTGACGGTGTCGGGAGTTCGGCAGATACGCAGTATTTT

size: few
V: TRBV28
D: .
J: TRBJ1-2
CDR3: CASSLGQGIGYGYTF
DNA: TGTGCCAGCAGTCTCGGGCAGGGTATTGGATATGGCTACACCTTC

size: few
V: TRBV19
D: TRBD2
J: TRBJ2-1
CDR3: CASSIGTSGINEQFF
DNA: TGTGCCAGTAGTATCGGGACTAGCGGGATAAATGAGCAGTTCTTC

size: few
V: TRBV4-3
D: .
J: TRBJ2-5
CDR3: CASSQDTGVTQYF
DNA: TGCGCCAGCAGCCAAGATACGGGCGTGACCCAGTACTTC

size: .
V: TRBV18
D: TRBD1
J: TRBJ2-2
CDR3: CASSPPGQGTNTGELFF
DNA: TGTGCCAGCTCACCACCAGGACAGGGGACGAACACCGGGGAGCTGTTTTTT

size: .
V: TRBV19
D: TRBD1
J: TRBJ2-5
CDR3: CASSMDTGAVETQYF
DNA: TGTGCCAGTAGTATGGACACAGGGGCGGTGGAGACCCAGTACTTC

size: .
V: TRBV2
D: TRBD2
J: TRBJ2-1
CDR3: CASSRTSGRYNEQFF
DNA: TGTGCCAGCAGCCGGACTAGCGGGCGATACAATGAGCAGTTCTTC

size: .
V: TRBV11-2
D: TRBD2
J: TRBJ2-3
CDR3: CASSSLRLAGPTRTDTQYF
DNA: TGTGCCAGCAGCTCCCTGCGACTAGCGGGACCCACTCGCACAGATACGCAGTATTTT